The next 20 T cell receptor beta chains were all read from a single sample in a study of blood T cell repertoires in COVID-19. The assay was immunoSEQ multiplex PCR, and TCRdb's table has in-frame clones only and misses some. The table lists about 59,000 clones, around 79% of them singletons. What was sequenced was peripheral blood. These receptors all stem from a human donor in a cohort sampled during active COVID-19.

J is TRBJ2-7 and V is TRBV7-9; D is ambiguous. The V gene lost 5 bases and the J gene lost 0 bases, with 14 bases spanning the gap. The CDR3 spans 15 residues. Germline CDR1 reads SEHNR; CDR2 reads FQNEAQ (reference sequence). The CDR3 here is CASSPPLSRSYEQYF. The CDR3 DNA reads TGTGCCAGCAGCCCCCCCCTTTCCCGCTCCTACGAGCAGTACTTC.

This clone came up once. The chain couples TRBV28 to TRBJ1-1; 8 bases match TRBD1. The trim removed 8 bases at V and 5 bases at J, leaving 7 bases unmatched. This CDR3 is built from 13 residues. CDR1 and CDR2 from the germline V gene are MDHEN and SYDVKM. CDR3 residues: CASRNYRGTEAFF. As DNA, the CDR3 is TGTGCCAGCCGAAACTACAGGGGGACTGAAGCTTTCTTT.

The chain combines TRBV7-2 with TRBJ2-1, with 7 bases lining up with TRBD2. In germline, CDR1 is SGHTA, CDR2 FQGNSA. The CDR3 contains 15 residues. After removal of 3 bases from V and 5 bases from J, the junction contained 7 bases not matched to a gene. DNA of the CDR3: TGTGCCAGCAGCTTCCGACTAGCAGATAACAATGAGCAGTTCTTC. Translating it yields CASSFRLADNNEQFF.

V is TRBV6-5 and J is TRBJ2-3; D is undetermined. Germline V gene data show CDR1 as MNHEY and CDR2 as SVGAGI. The V and J ends lost 4 bases and 0 bases respectively, with 14 bases between them. This CDR3 comprises 16 residues. The CDR3, as DNA: TGTGCCAGCAGTTCCTTTGGCGGTCCTAGCACAGATACGCAGTATTTT. Translating gives CASSSFGGPSTDTQYF.

The chain joins TRBV19 to TRBJ1-2; 9 bases are shared with TRBD1. V shed 7 bases and J 7 bases; nucleotides not matched to a gene: 4. The germline V gene encodes CDR1 LNHDA and CDR2 SQIVND (reference sequence). The CDR3 extends over 12 amino acids. The DNA for the CDR3 is TGTGCCAGTACCCGGACAGGGGCTGGCTACACCTTC. Its translation: CASTRTGAGYTF.

This clone was counted only a few times. V gene TRBV7-2 combines with J gene TRBJ1-1; D gene uncertain. The CDR3 length is 12 residues. Trimming cost V 4 bases and J 11 bases, with 14 bases left between them. Per germline, CDR1 SGHTA and CDR2 FQGNSA. The CDR3 sequence: CASSSPVRSAFF. The CDR3 coding sequence is TGTGCCAGCAGCTCCCCCGTCCGGAGCGCTTTCTTT.

This sequence joins TRBV3-1 (or the pseudogene TRBV3-2) and TRBJ1-2; 7 nucleotides align to TRBD1. Germline values: CDR1 LGHDT, CDR2 YNNKEL (reference sequence). The CDR3 sequence is 14 residues long. With 4 bases clipped from V and 5 bases from J, the junction kept 7 bases outside the gene matches. DNA of the CDR3: TGTGCCAGCAGCCCGCGGACAGGCCCTTATGGCTACACCTTC. The encoded protein is CASSPRTGPYGYTF.

The rearrangement uses TRBV11-3 and TRBJ2-3; D may be TRBD2 (5 bases). This CDR3 region has 13 residues. V shed 5 bases and J shed 4 bases, with 10 bases lying between them. CDR1 is SGHNT, CDR2 YENEEA, per germline. CDR3 DNA: TGTGCCAGCAGCCCGGGCGGGTCAGATACGCAGTATTTT. Protein: CASSPGGSDTQYF.

The V gene is TRBV27, the J gene TRBJ2-7, with 7 bases aligning to TRBD1. Germline V gene lookup returns CDR1 MNHEY and CDR2 SMNVEV (reference sequence). The V gene end was trimmed by 6 bases and the J gene end by 1 base; junction bases not matched to a gene: 0. The CDR3 covers 12 residues. CDR3 in amino acids: CASRDRSYEQYF. The DNA of the CDR3 is TGTGCCAGCAGGGACAGGTCCTACGAGCAGTACTTC.

This clone was recorded only once. The CDR3 loop is CASSDLAGGSTDTQYF. CDR3 DNA: TGTGCCAGCAGTGACCTAGCGGGAGGATCCACAGATACGCAGTATTTT. The chain uses TRBV6-4 and TRBJ2-3; 11 bases match TRBD2. This CDR3 region has 16 residues. Germline CDR1 is MRHNA and CDR2 is SNTAGT. J gave up 2 bases and V 2 bases, and 3 bases lay outside the gene matches.

A note on this clone: The same CDR3 is also encoded by other DNA sequences in this sample. The chain has TRBV6-2 or TRBV6-3 and TRBJ1-1, with TRBD1 matching over 11 bases. With 2 bases clipped from V and 4 bases from J, the junction kept 3 bases outside the gene matches. The CDR3 sequence is 15 residues long. Germline assignment: CDR1 MNHEY and CDR2 SVGEGT. CDR3 amino acids: CASSYGGQGGTEAFF. CDR3 in DNA: TGTGCCAGCAGTTACGGGGGACAGGGGGGCACTGAAGCTTTCTTT.

The chain combines TRBV6-5 with TRBJ2-5, with TRBD2 identical over 8 bases. Trimming took 5 bases from V and 2 from J; bases not matched to a gene: 4. Germline-derived CDR1 and CDR2 are MNHEY and SVGAGI. CDR3 size: 14 residues. The CDR3 DNA follows: TGTGCCAGCAGTCTCGGACTAGCTCAAGAGACCCAGTACTTC. This encodes CASSLGLAQETQYF.

The V and J genes are TRBV6-7 and TRBJ2-3, with 11 bases lining up with TRBD2. TRBV6-7 belongs to the ORF category, with a function that is uncertain. The V segment lost 6 bases and the J segment 3 bases; nucleotides outside the gene matches: 11. The CDR3 has 17 residues. The CDR3: CASSNNPGLAETDTQYF. The CDR3 DNA is TGTGCCAGCAGCAACAACCCGGGACTAGCGGAAACAGATACGCAGTATTTT.

In its sample, this clone was seen a few times. The chain links TRBV21-1 to TRBJ1-5; the D call TRBD1 from the table was never checked on the DNA. TRBV21-1 is shown as a pseudogene. The CDR3 runs to 16 residues. This chain's CDR3 is CASSKYPDISNQPQHF. In nucleotides, the CDR3 is TGTGCCAGCAGCAAATACCCGGACATTAGCAATCAGCCCCAGCATTTT.

Concerning this clone itself: At one of its ends the junction is not consistent with the germline gene, which may arise from a read error. V and J are TRBV5-7 and TRBJ2-1, with 10 bases identical to TRBD2. TRBV5-7 is an ORF, with its function uncertain. CDR3 size: 12 residues. CDR3 coding DNA: TGTGCCAGCAGTCGGACTAGCGGTCCAGTACTCTTC. Its protein is CASSRTSGPVLF.

The chain is built from TRBV11-3 and TRBJ2-3; possibly TRBD2 for D (6 bases). Germline loops: CDR1 SGHNT, CDR2 YENEEA. The CDR3 is made up of 13 amino acids. Trimming took 3 bases from V and 4 from J, leaving 8 bases between them. The CDR3 DNA is TGTGCCAGCAGCTTGGGAGGCGCAGATACGCAGTATTTT. It translates to CASSLGGADTQYF. The whole variable domain, remainder taken from reference TRBV11-3 and TRBJ2-3, is EAGVVQSPRYKIIEKKQPVAFWCNPISGHNTLYWYLQNLGQGPELLIRYENEEAVDDSQLPKDRFSAERLKGVDSTLKIQPAELGDSAVYLCASSLGGADTQYFGPGTRLTVL.

The V and J genes are TRBV10-1 and TRBJ2-2; D ambiguous. The V end was cut by 5 bases, the J end by 5 bases, with 12 bases between. CDR3 length equals 14 residues. Germline assignment: CDR1 WNHNN and CDR2 SYGVQD (reference sequence). CDR3 bases: TGCGCCAGCAGTCCGAACAGATTAACCGGGGAGCTGTTTTTT. It encodes CASSPNRLTGELFF.

A few counts support this clone. The CDR3 is CASSPAAFGGFQYF. In DNA, the CDR3 is TGTGCCAGCAGCCCCGCTGCTTTTGGGGGGTTCCAGTACTTC. The rearrangement joins TRBV11-2 to TRBJ2-4; possible D gene TRBD2, 6 bases. CDR1 and CDR2 (germline): SGHAT, FQNNGV. The CDR3 covers 14 residues. With 5 bases removed from V and 13 bases from J, the gap between germline ends came to 21 bases.

This sequence joins TRBV5-4 and TRBJ1-4, with 7 bases lining up with TRBD1. The CDR3 contains 13 residues. Germline V gene sequence: CDR1 SGHNT, CDR2 YYREEE (reference sequence). V shed 7 bases, J shed 8 bases, and the junction held 8 bases outside the gene matches. The CDR3 nucleotides are TGTGCCAGCCAAGGACAGGCGGAGGAAAAACTGTTTTTT. Encoded protein: CASQGQAEEKLFF.

The chain has TRBV6-4 and TRBJ1-1; perhaps TRBD1 as D (5 bases). The CDR3 is made up of 14 amino acids. V was shortened by 5 bases and J by 3 bases, with 13 bases between the two germline ends. CDR1 and CDR2 from the germline V gene are MRHNA and SNTAGT. CDR3 sequence (DNA): TGTGCCAGCAGTTCGTCAGACAGCCACACTGAAGCTTTCTTT. This gives the protein CASSSSDSHTEAFF.